This TCR beta chain was sequenced in a study of identical twins. General study results and limits: Not following the same donors, the study drew its conclusions from cross-sectional statistical analysis.

Points on this clonotype: Its antigen is unknown.

The germline V gene encodes CDR1 SGHVS and CDR2 FQNEAQ. This CDR3 has 16 residues. V was pared by 2 bases and J by 1 base, with 14 bases between. Template switching (which added a universal primer site) was used, and cDNA carried unique molecular identifiers. TCRdb re-called the 5' RACE reads through MiXCR, storing one row per CDR3 protein. The sample lists about 340,000 distinct CDR3 sequences, about 12% seen once, with 7.2% in the top ten. Separately, the same data were catalogued under a study of yellow fever vaccine responses in identical twins. As reported in that work: Twins' vaccine T cell response reportedly seemed partly convergent, partly personalized.

Sequenced sample: CD8+ T cells sorted from blood. The sequence derives from a woman younger than 35 in good health. The chain couples TRBV7-8 to TRBJ2-5; D remains ambiguous. The chain's CDR3 is CASSLPLDSSQETQYF. Here the CDR3 DNA reads TGTGCCAGCAGCTTACCGTTAGATTCTAGCCAAGAGACCCAGTACTTC.